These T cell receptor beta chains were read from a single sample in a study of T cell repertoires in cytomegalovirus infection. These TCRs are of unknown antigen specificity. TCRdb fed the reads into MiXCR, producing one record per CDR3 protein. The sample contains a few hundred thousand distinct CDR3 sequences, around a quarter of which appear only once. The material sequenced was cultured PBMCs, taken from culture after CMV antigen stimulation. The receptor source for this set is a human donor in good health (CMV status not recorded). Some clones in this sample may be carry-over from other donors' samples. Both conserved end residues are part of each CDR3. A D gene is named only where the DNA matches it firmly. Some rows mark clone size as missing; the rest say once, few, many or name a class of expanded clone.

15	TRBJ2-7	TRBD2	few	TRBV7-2	TGTGCCAGCAGCCGGCACGGGAGGTTCTCCTACGAGCAGTACTTC	CASSRHGRFSYEQYF
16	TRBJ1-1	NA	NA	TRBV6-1	TGTGCCAGCAGTCGAGGGGCCACCGCGGGATGGACTGAAGCTTTCTTT	CASSRGATAGWTEAFF
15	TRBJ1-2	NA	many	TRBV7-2	TGTGCCAGCAGCCTAATCGCAGGGACTAACTATGGCTACACCTTC	CASSLIAGTNYGYTF
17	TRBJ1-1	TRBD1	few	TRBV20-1	TGCAGTGCTAGAGATCTATCTAGTTACAGGGGGAAGACTGAAGCTTTCTTT	CSARDLSSYRGKTEAFF
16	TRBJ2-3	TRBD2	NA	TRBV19	TGTGCCAGTAGTATGCGTCCGGGACTAGCGGGAGATACGCAGTATTTT	CASSMRPGLAGDTQYF
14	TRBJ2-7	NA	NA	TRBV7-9	TGTGCCAGCAGCTTGGAGGGGGGTACCTACGAGCAGTACTTC	CASSLEGGTYEQYF
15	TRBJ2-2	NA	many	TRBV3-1	TGTGCCAGCAGCCCGAGAGCCCAAAGTGTCGGGGAGCTGTTTTTT	CASSPRAQSVGELFF
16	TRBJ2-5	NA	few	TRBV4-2	TGTGCCAGCAGCCAAGATCTTCTAAGGGGAGGAGAGACCCAGTACTTC	CASSQDLLRGGETQYF
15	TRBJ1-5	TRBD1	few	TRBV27	TGTGCCAGCAGTTTATTGGCAGGGGGCGTTAAATCCCAGCATTTT	CASSLLAGGVKSQHF
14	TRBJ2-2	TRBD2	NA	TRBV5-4	TGTGCCAGCTCTGAGACTAGCGGCACCGGGGAGCTGTTTTTT	CASSETSGTGELFF
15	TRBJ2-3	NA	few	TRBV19	TGTGCCAGTAGTGGGCTAGCAGCTAGCACAGATACGCAGTATTTT	CASSGLAASTDTQYF
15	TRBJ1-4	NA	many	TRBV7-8	TGTGCCAGCAGCTTAACACCACAAAGTCATGAAAAACTGTTTTTT	CASSLTPQSHEKLFF
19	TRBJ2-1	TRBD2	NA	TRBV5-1	TGCGCCAGCAGCTCCCCACCGGGCCTAGCGGGAGGTTCTAACAATGAGCAGTTCTTC	CASSSPPGLAGGSNNEQFF
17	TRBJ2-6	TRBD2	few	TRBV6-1	TGTGCCAGCAGTGTGGCGCGGGGGGACTCTGGGGCCAACGTCCTGACTTTC	CASSVARGDSGANVLTF
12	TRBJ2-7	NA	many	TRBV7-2	TGTGCCAGCAGCTTAGCGTTCAGGGAGCAGTACTTC	CASSLAFREQYF
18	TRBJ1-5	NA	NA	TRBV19	TGTGCCAGCTCATCCCCGTCCAGGACCCGGGATAGCAATCAGCCCCAGCATTTT	CASSSPSRTRDSNQPQHF
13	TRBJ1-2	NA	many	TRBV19	TGTGCCAGTAGTCCTCAGGGGAACTATGGCTACACCTTC	CASSPQGNYGYTF
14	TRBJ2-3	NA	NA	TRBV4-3	TGCGCCAGCAGCCAAAGCGGGTACACAGATACGCAGTATTTT	CASSQSGYTDTQYF
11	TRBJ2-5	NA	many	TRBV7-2	TGTGCCAGCAGCGTCACGGAGACCCAGTACTTC	CASSVTETQYF
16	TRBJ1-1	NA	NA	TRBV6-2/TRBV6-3	TGTGCCAGCAGCTATAGGGTCGGGGAACGCGGCACTGAAGCTTTCTTT	CASSYRVGERGTEAFF
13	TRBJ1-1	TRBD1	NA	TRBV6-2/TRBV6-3	TGTGCCAGCAGTTACCCGACAGGGGGACCGGCTTTCTTT	CASSYPTGGPAFF
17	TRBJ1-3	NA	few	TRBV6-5	TGTGCCAGCAGTTACACTCGTACAGGGTACTCTGGAAACACCATATATTTT	CASSYTRTGYSGNTIYF
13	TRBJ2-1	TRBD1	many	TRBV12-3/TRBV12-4	TGTGCCAGCAGTAAAACAGGGGCCAATGAGCAGTTCTTC	CASSKTGANEQFF
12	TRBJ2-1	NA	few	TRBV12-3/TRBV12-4	TGTGCCAGCAGTTTCACACCCAATGAGCAGTTCTTC	CASSFTPNEQFF
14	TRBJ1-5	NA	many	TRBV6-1	TGTGCCAGCAGTACAGGGAGCGGCAATCAGCCCCAGCATTTT	CASSTGSGNQPQHF
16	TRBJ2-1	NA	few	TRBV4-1	TGCGCCAGCAGCCAAGGGTCATATTACTCCTACAATGAGCAGTTCTTC	CASSQGSYYSYNEQFF
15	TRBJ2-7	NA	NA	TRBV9	TGTGCCAGCAGCCCTCGGTCAGGGGTGACCTACGAGCAGTACTTC	CASSPRSGVTYEQYF
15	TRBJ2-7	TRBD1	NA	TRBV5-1	TGCGCCAGCAGCGGCGGGACAGGGGGTCCCTACGAGCAGTACTTC	CASSGGTGGPYEQYF
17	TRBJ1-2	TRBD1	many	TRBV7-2	TGTGCCAGCAGCATAGCCCCGGACAGGGGGGCTAACTATGGCTACACCTTC	CASSIAPDRGANYGYTF
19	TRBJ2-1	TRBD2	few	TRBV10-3	TGTGCCATCAGCTCCCCTAGCGGGAGGGCCCCGAGGGACTACAATGAGCAGTTCTTC	CAISSPSGRAPRDYNEQFF